This is a list of T cell receptor beta chains from one sample in a study of blood T cells in healthy people across ages. TCRdb passed the 5' RACE reads through MiXCR, listing each CDR3 protein once. The table has 650,000 or so distinct CDR3 sequences, under 65% seen once. The material sequenced was blood. The source is a woman of 80 years or more in good health. The conserved cysteine and the conserved F or W are not part of the CDR3 here. D genes are given only for firm matches.

j_call: TRBJ1-5; v_call: TRBV20-1; d_call: NA; cdr3_aa: SARSRSGGQPQH
j_call: TRBJ2-7; v_call: TRBV25-1; d_call: NA; cdr3_aa: ASTGDFSSYEQY
j_call: TRBJ1-4; v_call: TRBV4-3; d_call: NA; cdr3_aa: ASSQYPEGSEKLF
j_call: TRBJ2-1; v_call: TRBV12-3/TRBV12-4; d_call: NA; cdr3_aa: ASSTEGEQF
j_call: TRBJ2-3; v_call: TRBV3-1; d_call: NA; cdr3_aa: ASSQDLTSFRY
j_call: TRBJ1-2; v_call: TRBV11-2; d_call: NA; cdr3_aa: ASSSAPWRDGYT
j_call: TRBJ2-2; v_call: TRBV28; d_call: NA; cdr3_aa: ATREADTGELF
j_call: TRBJ2-1; v_call: TRBV20-1; d_call: NA; cdr3_aa: SAIALLGKPYNEQF
j_call: TRBJ2-1; v_call: TRBV9; d_call: NA; cdr3_aa: ASSPSGNHNEQF
j_call: TRBJ2-7; v_call: TRBV12-3/TRBV12-4; d_call: NA; cdr3_aa: ASSLPGRPYEQY
j_call: TRBJ2-7; v_call: TRBV20-1; d_call: NA; cdr3_aa: SIPLRGRSYNEQY
j_call: TRBJ1-2; v_call: TRBV19; d_call: NA; cdr3_aa: ASRDPGGVYYGYT
j_call: TRBJ2-3; v_call: TRBV5-1; d_call: NA; cdr3_aa: ASSEDPQRVTDTQY
j_call: NA; v_call: TRBV5-1; d_call: NA; cdr3_aa: ASSLSVQGQETQY
j_call: TRBJ2-5; v_call: TRBV28; d_call: NA; cdr3_aa: ASSGPGQPQETQY
j_call: NA; v_call: TRBV4-2; d_call: TRBD2; cdr3_aa: ASSQDLRTSNEQY
j_call: TRBJ2-5; v_call: TRBV7-2; d_call: TRBD1; cdr3_aa: ASSLGGQTEETQY
j_call: TRBJ2-1; v_call: TRBV3-1; d_call: NA; cdr3_aa: ASSPSTSPSGRQF
j_call: TRBJ1-2; v_call: TRBV7-2; d_call: NA; cdr3_aa: ASSFSATANYGYT
j_call: TRBJ2-2; v_call: TRBV4-1; d_call: NA; cdr3_aa: ASSQDRSNTGELF
j_call: TRBJ2-5; v_call: TRBV7-2; d_call: NA; cdr3_aa: ASSLGQVETQY
j_call: NA; v_call: TRBV4-2; d_call: NA; cdr3_aa: ASSQDEGGETQY
j_call: TRBJ2-1; v_call: TRBV18; d_call: NA; cdr3_aa: ASSPSGWGSYNEQF
j_call: TRBJ2-1; v_call: TRBV5-1; d_call: NA; cdr3_aa: ASSLGDGNEQF
j_call: TRBJ1-5; v_call: TRBV6-1; d_call: NA; cdr3_aa: ASSDREAGDQPQH
j_call: NA; v_call: TRBV29-1; d_call: NA; cdr3_aa: NVEETVNEQY
j_call: TRBJ2-6; v_call: TRBV19; d_call: NA; cdr3_aa: ASTATGARRHGANVLT
j_call: TRBJ1-2; v_call: TRBV9; d_call: NA; cdr3_aa: ASRVGGALNYGYT
j_call: TRBJ2-1; v_call: TRBV7-6; d_call: TRBD2; cdr3_aa: ASRATSGSYNEQF
j_call: NA; v_call: TRBV27; d_call: TRBD2; cdr3_aa: ASDYLPLAGGLYQETQY
j_call: TRBJ1-5; v_call: TRBV20-1; d_call: NA; cdr3_aa: SARLVDGKQPQH
j_call: TRBJ1-2; v_call: TRBV20-1; d_call: NA; cdr3_aa: SAIQGYINGYT
j_call: TRBJ1-2; v_call: TRBV25-1; d_call: NA; cdr3_aa: ASSEYSPTDGYT
j_call: NA; v_call: TRBV6-1; d_call: TRBD2; cdr3_aa: ASTIPKLLAGGSYEQY
j_call: TRBJ2-3; v_call: TRBV7-2; d_call: TRBD2; cdr3_aa: ASSLALRGLAGGDTQY
j_call: TRBJ2-3; v_call: TRBV7-9; d_call: NA; cdr3_aa: ASSVMVSDAQY
j_call: TRBJ2-1; v_call: TRBV6-5; d_call: TRBD1; cdr3_aa: ASSPGGVTDEQF